The next 17 T cell receptor beta chains were all read from a single sample in a study of CXCR3-negative and CXCR3-positive naive CD8 T cells. 5' RACE with UMI labels generated the TRB cDNA libraries. TCRdb re-called the 5' RACE reads, yielding one record per CDR3 amino acid sequence without DNA. The sample table includes 100,000 to 150,000 distinct CDR3 sequences. The sequencing input was naive CXCR3- CD8+ T cells from blood. Subset meaning: CD45RO-CCR7+CD27+CD95- naive CD8+ T cells lacking CXCR3 (TNR3-). These receptors came from a human donor in good health. Some clones in this sample may be carry-over from other donors' samples.

This rearrangement joins TRBV4-2 to TRBJ2-1; TCRdb calls TRBD1, which cannot be checked without DNA. Germline loops: CDR1 LGHNA, CDR2 YNFKEQ. This CDR3 contains 18 residues. The CDR3 here is CASSQVGPGGWSYNEQFF.

The chain combines TRBV27 with TRBJ2-7; as DNA is missing, the TRBD1 call by TCRdb cannot be tested. The CDR3 consists of 14 residues. Per the germline V gene, CDR1 is MNHEY and CDR2 is SMNVEV (reference sequence). CDR3 loop: CASSALVSDYEQYF.

This chain uses TRBV9 with TRBJ2-1; TCRdb designates TRBD2, a call that cannot be tested without DNA. This CDR3 has 14 residues. CDR1 is SGDLS, CDR2 YYNGEE, per germline. The CDR3 here is CASSAGLDGLEQFF.

This chain connects TRBV7-9 to TRBJ2-1; TCRdb returns TRBD2, unconfirmable since there is no DNA. Germline CDR1 and CDR2: SEHNR and FQNEAQ (reference sequence). The CDR3 has 18 amino acids. The CDR3: CASSLDMPIGTIYNEQFF.

J is TRBJ2-3 and V is TRBV14; TCRdb picks TRBD2, but there is no DNA to check that call. This CDR3 is 15 amino acids long. Looked up from germline, CDR1 is SGHDN and CDR2 is FVKESK. CDR3 region: CASSQKVWREDTQYF.

The J gene is TRBJ2-3, the V gene TRBV4-3; TCRdb's D call of TRBD2 is untestable without DNA. This CDR3 contains 17 residues. The germline V gene encodes CDR1 LGHNA and CDR2 YSLEER. This chain's CDR3 is CASSQVLAGGPTDTQYF.

The chain joins TRBV19 to TRBJ2-7; with no DNA, the TCRdb D assignment of TRBD1 cannot be verified. This CDR3 has 14 amino acids. Germline V gives CDR1 LNHDA, CDR2 SQIVND (reference sequence). The CDR3: CASSRPGSSYEQYF.

This chain joins TRBV12-3 or TRBV12-4 and TRBJ2-7. This CDR3 contains 17 residues. The CDR3 here is CASSRRPPEQSSYEQYF.

This chain joins TRBV5-1 and TRBJ1-1; TCRdb designates TRBD1, a call that cannot be tested without DNA. Germline V lookup: CDR1 SGHRS, CDR2 YFSETQ. The CDR3 is 16 residues long. Here the CDR3 reads CASSQGQGYLNTEAFF.

This chain uses TRBV29-1 with TRBJ2-1; with no DNA, the TCRdb D assignment of TRBD1 cannot be verified. The CDR3 runs 13 residues. CDR1 SQVTM and CDR2 ANQGSEA come from the germline V gene. The CDR3 reads CSGMGGSQPEQFF.

V and J are TRBV4-1 and TRBJ1-1. Germline assignment: CDR1 MGHRA and CDR2 YSYEKL. The CDR3 sequence is 15 residues long. Here the CDR3 reads CASSPNHPAGTEAFF.

The genes are TRBV20-1 and TRBJ2-3; TCRdb gives TRBD1 as the D gene, but with no DNA this cannot be confirmed. The germline CDR1 and CDR2 sequences are DFQATT and SNEGSKA (reference sequence). The CDR3 contains 16 residues. CDR3 protein: CSARVNRATATDTQYF.

The V call is TRBV7-2, the J call TRBJ2-5; TCRdb proposes TRBD1, but this gene call is untestable without DNA. This CDR3 region has 17 residues. Germline CDR1 reads SGHTA; CDR2 reads FQGNSA. CDR3 amino acids: CASSSTGQRLAQETQYF.

The chain carries TRBV11-2 and TRBJ2-3. The germline gives CDR1 SGHAT, CDR2 FQNNGV. CDR3 length: 17 amino acids. This CDR3 reads CASSHLIADRSTDTQYF.

The chain carries TRBV6-1 and TRBJ2-7; TCRdb names TRBD1, which stays unverified in the absence of DNA. From germline, CDR1 is MNHNS and CDR2 SASEGT. The CDR3 covers 13 residues. This CDR3 is CASRTGVTVEQYF.

This chain links TRBV27 with TRBJ2-3; there is no DNA to check the TCRdb D call of TRBD1. The germline V gene has CDR1 MNHEY and CDR2 SMNVEV (reference sequence). The CDR3 spans 14 residues. CDR3: CASSPGLATDTQYF.

CDR3 protein: CASSLGPTSGSYEQYF. The chain joins TRBV5-5 to TRBJ2-7; there is no DNA to check the TCRdb D call of TRBD2. The germline gives CDR1 SGHKS, CDR2 YYEKEE (reference sequence). The CDR3 spans 16 residues.